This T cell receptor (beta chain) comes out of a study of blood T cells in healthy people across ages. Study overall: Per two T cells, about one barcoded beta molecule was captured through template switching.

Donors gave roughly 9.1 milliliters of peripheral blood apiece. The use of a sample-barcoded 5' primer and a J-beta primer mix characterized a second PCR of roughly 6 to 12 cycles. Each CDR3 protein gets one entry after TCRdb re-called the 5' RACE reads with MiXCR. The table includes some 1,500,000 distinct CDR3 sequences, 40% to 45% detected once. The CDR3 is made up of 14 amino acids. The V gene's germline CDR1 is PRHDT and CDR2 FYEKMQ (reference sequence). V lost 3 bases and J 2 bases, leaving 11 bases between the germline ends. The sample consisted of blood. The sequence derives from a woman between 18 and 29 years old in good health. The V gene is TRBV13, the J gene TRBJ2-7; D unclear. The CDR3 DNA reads TGTGCCAGCAGCTTCGGGCAGGCGACCTACGAGCAGTACTTC. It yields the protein CASSFGQATYEQYF.